These T cell receptor beta chains were read from a single sample in a study of CD8 T cells in ankylosing spondylitis. TCRdb independently ran MiXCR on the 5' RACE reads; one entry per CDR3 protein. Of approximately 220,000 distinct CDR3 sequences in the sample, approximately 10% were seen once. Material for sequencing was blood, either unsorted or a sorted T cell fraction (not recorded which). These receptors came from a male donor with ankylosing spondylitis or in good health (not recorded which). CDR3s include the opening cysteine and the closing phenylalanine or tryptophan. Fields, in order: V gene, J gene, clone size, CDR3 protein. Only part of the rows carry a size: once, few, many, or a class if the clone is expanded.

V gene: TRBV7-2
J gene: TRBJ2-5
clone size: -
CDR3 protein: CASRTSGAQETQYF

V gene: TRBV12-3/TRBV12-4
J gene: TRBJ2-6
clone size: many
CDR3 protein: CASSPRWAGGANVLTF

V gene: TRBV28
J gene: TRBJ2-3
clone size: few
CDR3 protein: CASSYPRTSGVGEDTQYF

V gene: TRBV20-1
J gene: TRBJ2-2
clone size: -
CDR3 protein: CSAAGQGWTGELFF

V gene: TRBV5-1
J gene: TRBJ1-3
clone size: many
CDR3 protein: CASSQGQATSSGNTIYF

V gene: TRBV5-1
J gene: TRBJ2-1
clone size: -
CDR3 protein: CASRLGVGTYNEQFF

V gene: TRBV20-1
J gene: TRBJ2-5
clone size: many
CDR3 protein: CSALLAGGKETQYF

V gene: TRBV10-3
J gene: TRBJ2-3
clone size: many
CDR3 protein: CAISDPREAGLSDTQYF

V gene: TRBV12-3/TRBV12-4
J gene: TRBJ2-3
clone size: few
CDR3 protein: CASSFVAADTQYF

V gene: TRBV3-1
J gene: TRBJ1-5
clone size: many
CDR3 protein: CASSQGRTGSNQPQHF

V gene: TRBV13
J gene: TRBJ2-5
clone size: many
CDR3 protein: CASSSKTSTETQYF

V gene: TRBV11-2
J gene: TRBJ2-1
clone size: few
CDR3 protein: CASSDDRDPPKFF

V gene: TRBV7-8
J gene: TRBJ2-1
clone size: -
CDR3 protein: CASSPPSLERGQFF

V gene: TRBV12-3/TRBV12-4
J gene: TRBJ2-5
clone size: many
CDR3 protein: CASSLGAGAYETQYF

V gene: TRBV12-3/TRBV12-4
J gene: TRBJ2-1
clone size: many
CDR3 protein: CASTQNGGAYNEQFF

V gene: TRBV7-9
J gene: TRBJ1-6
clone size: many
CDR3 protein: CASSLTGANSPLHF

V gene: TRBV6-1
J gene: TRBJ1-2
clone size: -
CDR3 protein: CASSPRSGQGFYGYTF

V gene: TRBV5-1
J gene: TRBJ1-2
clone size: many
CDR3 protein: CASSSSPGDGYTF

V gene: TRBV19
J gene: TRBJ2-5
clone size: few
CDR3 protein: CATSGTGVRETQYF

V gene: TRBV24-1
J gene: TRBJ2-3
clone size: many
CDR3 protein: CATSDPGSTDTQYF

V gene: TRBV5-5
J gene: TRBJ1-2
clone size: -
CDR3 protein: CASSSDSTGGYTF

V gene: TRBV4-2
J gene: TRBJ2-3
clone size: many
CDR3 protein: CASNRVGQGTDTQYF

V gene: TRBV20-1
J gene: TRBJ2-2
clone size: few
CDR3 protein: CSARVGMGTGELFF

V gene: TRBV5-6
J gene: TRBJ2-1
clone size: many
CDR3 protein: CASSLGHSYNEQFF

V gene: TRBV4-1
J gene: TRBJ2-2
clone size: many
CDR3 protein: CASSQDSGGAGELFF

V gene: TRBV18
J gene: TRBJ2-3
clone size: -
CDR3 protein: CASSAYSGTTDTQYF

V gene: TRBV7-2
J gene: TRBJ2-2
clone size: many
CDR3 protein: CASSPGQGNTGELFF

V gene: TRBV2
J gene: TRBJ2-4
clone size: many
CDR3 protein: CASSGLGAEKNIQYF

V gene: TRBV30
J gene: TRBJ2-3
clone size: -
CDR3 protein: CASNRGGADTQYF

V gene: TRBV28
J gene: TRBJ2-7
clone size: many
CDR3 protein: CASVLARAPYEQYF

V gene: TRBV5-6
J gene: TRBJ2-7
clone size: many
CDR3 protein: CASSLQRRPSFSYEQYF

V gene: TRBV5-1
J gene: TRBJ2-1
clone size: few
CDR3 protein: CASSLLSGVDNEQFF

V gene: TRBV3-1
J gene: TRBJ2-5
clone size: many
CDR3 protein: CASSQAAETQYF

V gene: TRBV15
J gene: TRBJ2-7
clone size: few
CDR3 protein: CATSRDRTGLILQYF

V gene: TRBV2
J gene: TRBJ1-2
clone size: many
CDR3 protein: CASSEAGAGYGYTF

V gene: TRBV5-6
J gene: TRBJ2-3
clone size: few
CDR3 protein: CASSRGAGGIFTQYF

V gene: TRBV12-3/TRBV12-4
J gene: TRBJ2-1
clone size: many
CDR3 protein: CASSWRAGSYNEQFF

V gene: TRBV5-5
J gene: TRBJ2-5
clone size: -
CDR3 protein: CASSWNGQETQYF

V gene: TRBV5-1
J gene: TRBJ2-7
clone size: many
CDR3 protein: CASSLLGSDVDEQYF

V gene: TRBV4-2
J gene: TRBJ2-5
clone size: many
CDR3 protein: CASSQATSGGLLQETQYF

V gene: TRBV7-2
J gene: TRBJ2-5
clone size: few
CDR3 protein: CASSLRTSGGETQYF

V gene: TRBV5-1
J gene: TRBJ2-1
clone size: -
CDR3 protein: CASSISSYNEQFF

V gene: TRBV7-8
J gene: TRBJ1-5
clone size: many
CDR3 protein: CASSSDPGVRGQPQHF

V gene: TRBV15
J gene: TRBJ2-5
clone size: -
CDR3 protein: CATSRVLTYQETQYF

V gene: TRBV7-2
J gene: TRBJ2-7
clone size: many
CDR3 protein: CASRPGQGITYEQYF

V gene: TRBV29-1
J gene: TRBJ2-1
clone size: many
CDR3 protein: CSVDQGAEKLFF

V gene: TRBV10-3
J gene: TRBJ2-2
clone size: many
CDR3 protein: CAISEHPTGPNTGELFF

V gene: TRBV9
J gene: TRBJ2-7
clone size: many
CDR3 protein: CASSVSGARSYEQYF

V gene: TRBV20-1
J gene: TRBJ2-2
clone size: -
CDR3 protein: CSASRDSGGTGELFF

V gene: TRBV20-1
J gene: TRBJ1-2
clone size: many
CDR3 protein: CSATPGQGTFGGYTF

V gene: TRBV5-1
J gene: TRBJ2-7
clone size: -
CDR3 protein: CASSFSGGEQYF

V gene: TRBV2
J gene: TRBJ2-6
clone size: many
CDR3 protein: CASSGDRVGANVLTF